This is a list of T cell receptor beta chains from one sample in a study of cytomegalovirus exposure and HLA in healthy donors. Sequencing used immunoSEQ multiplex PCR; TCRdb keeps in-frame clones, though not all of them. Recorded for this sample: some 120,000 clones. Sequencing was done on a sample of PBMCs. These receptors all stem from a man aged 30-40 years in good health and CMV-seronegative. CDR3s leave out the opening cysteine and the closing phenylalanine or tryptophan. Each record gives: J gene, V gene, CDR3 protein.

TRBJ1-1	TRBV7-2	ASSPGTGRTEAF
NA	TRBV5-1	ASSHGQAYEQY
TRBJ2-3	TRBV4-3	ASSQATYGGDVGDTQY
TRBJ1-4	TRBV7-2	ASSLAGGDEKLF
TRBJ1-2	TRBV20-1	SATTGYGYT
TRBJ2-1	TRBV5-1	ASSFRTPSQRYNEQF
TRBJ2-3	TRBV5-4	AEGLAGGKDTQY
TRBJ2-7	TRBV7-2	ASSLASGGHTYEQY
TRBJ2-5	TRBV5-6	ASSFDKQETQY
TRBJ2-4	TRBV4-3	ASSQGTVNIQY
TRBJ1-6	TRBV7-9	ASSSKDRDNSPLH
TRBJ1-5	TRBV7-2	ASSFSTGRRQPQH
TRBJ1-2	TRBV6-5	ASRAFNYGYT
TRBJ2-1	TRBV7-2	ASSSRYNEQF
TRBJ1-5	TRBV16	ASRGAGRYQPQH
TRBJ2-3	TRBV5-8	ASSQIAGSPVDTQY
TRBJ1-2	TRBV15	ATSRLGQGEGSNYGYT
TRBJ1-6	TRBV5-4	ASSLESSYNSPLH
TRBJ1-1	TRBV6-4	ASSVTYDGDTEAF
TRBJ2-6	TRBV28	ASRRAGDSGANVLT
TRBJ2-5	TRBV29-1	SVAGTSQETQY
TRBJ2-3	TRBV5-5	ASIVSGGGADTQY
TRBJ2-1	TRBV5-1	ASSLAPRGQGNEQF
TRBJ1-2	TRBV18	ASSASEGGGYT
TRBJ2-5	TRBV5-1	ASSFGLGQETQY
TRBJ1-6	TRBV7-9	ASSLREGESPLH
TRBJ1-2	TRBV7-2	ASRMTVHYGYT
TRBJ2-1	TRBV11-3	ASSRRQGAHEQF
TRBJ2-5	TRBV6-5	ASSYASGGWETQY
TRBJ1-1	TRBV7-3	ASSSQGRNTEAF
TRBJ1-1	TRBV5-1	ASSFDMNTEAF
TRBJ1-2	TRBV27	ASSLMGGADGYT
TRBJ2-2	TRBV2	ASSGAGSRTGELF
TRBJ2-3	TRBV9	ASSGGTSGGTDTQY
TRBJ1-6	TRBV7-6	ASSLGAGYNSPLH
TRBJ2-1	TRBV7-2	ASSLGGAQYNEQF
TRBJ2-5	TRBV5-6	ASSFGGGAVETQY
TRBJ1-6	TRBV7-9	ASSLSGGGYNSPLH
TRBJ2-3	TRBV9	ASSGYREGTQY
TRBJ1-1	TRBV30	AWIEATEAF
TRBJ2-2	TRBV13	ASSSWTGIAGELF
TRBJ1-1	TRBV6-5	ASSPSGAMNTEAF
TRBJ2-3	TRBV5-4	ASNVGGGGSPDTQY
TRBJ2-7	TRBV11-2	ASSLTGNGFYEQY
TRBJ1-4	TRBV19	ASIRRTSGNEKLF
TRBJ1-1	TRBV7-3	ASSFIPNTEAF
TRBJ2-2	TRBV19	ATNHLRTSGGTGELF
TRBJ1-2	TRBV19	ASSTNTGYDYGYT
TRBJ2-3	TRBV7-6	ASSWSADTQY
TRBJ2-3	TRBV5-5	ASSLVAGRTDTQY
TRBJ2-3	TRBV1	TSSQDRRLAGPISTDTQY
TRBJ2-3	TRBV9	ASSVGILAADTQY
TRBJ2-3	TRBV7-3	ASSLAGFTDTQY
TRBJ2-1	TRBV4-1	ASSQDGSAGGRNEQF
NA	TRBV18	ASSPPRDRGDYYEQY
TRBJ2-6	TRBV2	ASSELTGANVLT
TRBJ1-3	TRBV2	ARRRTASGNTIY